The 9 T cell receptor beta chains below come from one sample, sequenced in a study of a mutant IDH1 vaccine in newly diagnosed glioma. Sequencing used immunoSEQ multiplex PCR; TCRdb keeps in-frame clones, though not all of them. The data contain 35,000 to 40,000 clones, 65% to 85% of them singletons. Time point here: week 47, end of study. In the vaccine, a single dose held 300 ug of the mutant IDH1 20-mer peptide, along with topical imiquimod. The antigens these receptors bind are not known. The sequenced sample was PBMCs, obtained from a glioma patient whose treatment included an IDH1 peptide vaccine. The receptors were sampled from a man aged 35-49 years with glioma.

The V and J genes are TRBV2 and TRBJ2-5; 8 positions match TRBD1. Germline loops: CDR1 SNHLY, CDR2 FYNNEI. V gave up 3 bases and J gave up 0 bases; unmatched junction bases: 6. The CDR3 is 16 residues long. The CDR3 reads CASSEGQEMYQETQYF. For the CDR3, the DNA is TGTGCCAGCAGTGAGGGACAGGAGATGTACCAAGAGACCCAGTACTTC.

V usage is TRBV19 and J usage is TRBJ1-3, with a weak D call TRBD1 (5 bases). Germline assignment: CDR1 LNHDA and CDR2 SQIVND (reference sequence). V dropped 5 bases and J dropped 0 bases, with 20 bases sitting between them. The CDR3 has 18 amino acids. The CDR3 region is CASSRGGLGTVSGNTIYF. DNA of the CDR3: TGTGCCAGTAGTCGGGGGGGTCTCGGGACGGTCTCTGGAAACACCATATATTTT.

This chain links TRBV7-9 with TRBJ1-3; 8 bases fit TRBD1. The CDR3 consists of 15 residues. Unmatched junction bases numbered 6, after V lost 5 bases and J lost 3 bases. Germline CDR1 is SEHNR and CDR2 is FQNEAQ (reference sequence). The CDR3 coding sequence is TGTGCCAGCAGCCTCCGGACAGGGTTTGGAAACACCATATATTTT. This translates into CASSLRTGFGNTIYF. Complete variable domain (other parts from reference TRBV7-9 and TRBJ1-3): DTGVSQNPRHKITKRGQNVTFRCDPISEHNRLYWYRQTLGQGPEFLTYFQNEAQLEKSRLLSDRFSAERPKGSFSTLEIQRTEQGDSAMYLCASSLRTGFGNTIYFGEGSWLTVV.

This chain uses TRBV4-2 with TRBJ2-5, with 9 bases identical to TRBD2. The germline gives CDR1 LGHNA, CDR2 YNFKEQ. The V and J ends lost 1 base and 5 bases, in that order; junction bases with no gene match: 20. The length of the CDR3 is 20 residues. The CDR3 loop is CASSQVNNRWLAGDAETQYF. For the CDR3, the DNA is TGTGCCAGCAGCCAAGTAAACAACCGATGGTTAGCGGGAGATGCGGAGACCCAGTACTTC.

This clone has just a few counts. V gene TRBV4-2 combines with J gene TRBJ2-2, with 8 bases identical to TRBD2. There are 15 residues in the CDR3. With V trimmed by 3 bases and J by 2 bases, 2 bases remained unmatched. CDR1 LGHNA and CDR2 YNFKEQ come from the germline V gene. CDR3 sequence reads: CASSQAGGNTGELFF. CDR3 nucleotides: TGTGCCAGCAGCCAGGCGGGAGGAAACACCGGGGAGCTGTTTTTT.

This clone was seen a handful of times. The gene calls are TRBV28 and TRBJ1-5; no definite D call. V shed 3 bases and J shed 5 bases, with 5 bases lying between them. From germline, CDR1 is MDHEN and CDR2 SYDVKM. The CDR3 contains 12 residues. This CDR3 reads CASSFRDQPQHF. CDR3 DNA: TGTGCCAGCAGTTTTCGAGATCAGCCCCAGCATTTT.

This clone has a handful of counts. The CDR3 here is CAISWDGAETEAFF. CDR3 coding DNA: TGTGCCATCAGTTGGGACGGGGCGGAAACTGAAGCTTTCTTT. V is TRBV10-3 and J is TRBJ1-1; D is perhaps TRBD1 (5 bases). The length of the CDR3 is 14 residues. The V and J ends lost 5 bases and 5 bases respectively, with 15 bases between them. Germline CDR1 ENHRY, CDR2 SYGVKD.

The chain combines TRBV6-5 with TRBJ1-6, with D unclear. V lost 6 bases, J lost 7 bases, and 10 bases lay in between. In germline, CDR1 is MNHEY, CDR2 SVGAGI. This CDR3 comprises 13 residues. CDR3 amino acids: CASRRTGNSPLHF. CDR3 nucleotide sequence: TGTGCCAGCAGGAGGACCGGCAATTCACCCCTCCACTTT.

The count of this clone is one. The genes are TRBV5-1 and TRBJ2-7; 10 bases map to TRBD2. Germline CDR1 reads SGHRS; CDR2 reads YFSETQ. Trimming removed 4 bases from V and 0 bases from J; junction bases left unmatched: 16. The CDR3 runs to 19 residues. The CDR3 sequence is CASSIGLAASLLSSYEQYF. The CDR3 DNA follows: TGCGCCAGCAGCATCGGACTAGCGGCTTCCCTCCTAAGCTCCTACGAGCAGTACTTC. The whole variable domain, remainder taken from reference TRBV5-1 and TRBJ2-7, is KAGVTQTPRYLIKTRGQQVTLSCSPISGHRSVSWYQQTPGQGLQFLFEYFSETQRNKGNFPGRFSGRQFSNSRSEMNVSTLELGDSALYLCASSIGLAASLLSSYEQYFGPGTRLTVT.